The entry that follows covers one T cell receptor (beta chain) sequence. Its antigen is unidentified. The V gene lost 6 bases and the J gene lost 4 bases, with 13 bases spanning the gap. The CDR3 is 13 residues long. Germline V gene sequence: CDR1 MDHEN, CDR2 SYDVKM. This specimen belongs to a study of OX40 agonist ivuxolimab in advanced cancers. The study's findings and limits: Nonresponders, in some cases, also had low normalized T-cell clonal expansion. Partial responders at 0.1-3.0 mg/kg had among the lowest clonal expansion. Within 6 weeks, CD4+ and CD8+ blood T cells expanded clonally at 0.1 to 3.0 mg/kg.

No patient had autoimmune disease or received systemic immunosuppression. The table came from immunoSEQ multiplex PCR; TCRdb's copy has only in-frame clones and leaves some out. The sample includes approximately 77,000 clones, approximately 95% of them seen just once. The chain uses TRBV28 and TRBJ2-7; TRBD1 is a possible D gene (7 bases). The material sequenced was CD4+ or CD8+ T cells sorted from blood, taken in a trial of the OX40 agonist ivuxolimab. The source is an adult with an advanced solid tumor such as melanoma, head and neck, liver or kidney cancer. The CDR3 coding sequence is TGTGCCAGCAGGCAGGGGGGAGAGTACGAGCAGTACTTC. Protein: CASRQGGEYEQYF.